The T cell receptor beta chain under discussion was sequenced for a study of blood T cell repertoires in COVID-19 (dated by TCRdb to 2018 to 2020). Looking at the study overall: Collaborator samples came from the United States, Italy and Spain and covered acute and convalescent phases of COVID-19. The repertoires were made available in a free public database intended to serve as a resource for research on the immune response to SARS-CoV-2. Samples came from the ongoing ImmuneRACE study (first 160 participants) plus 1,254 subjects from 6 global collaborators. The material from the prospective study consisted of cDNA or gDNA derived from T cells, B-cell-depleted T cells, or PBMCs. A de-identified subject ID, COVID-19 status, age in years and sex were almost always included in the sample metadata. Subjects who had been exposed to COVID-19, were actively infected with it, or had recovered from it provided the deeply sampled blood TCRbeta repertoires that made up the dataset. HLA class I and class II types, where available, came from metadata supplied by the sample provider rather than from assay-based typing.

With respect to this clone: Its target antigen remains unknown. Base qualities are not provided; no much larger clone lies one nucleotide away.

Findings and caveats that apply to the study as a whole: Clinical and demographic metadata were provided uncurated, with the amount varying by source and participant.

TCRbeta CDR3 regions were amplified from genomic DNA using the immunoSEQ Assay, a bias-controlled multiplex PCR. In the source study's methods: The number of nucleated cells in each sample was estimated by amplification of reference gene primers within the assay. To quantify the absolute abundance of each unique TCRbeta CDR3 rearrangement, sequence reads were collapsed and filtered. For each sample, productive Simpson clonality was calculated as the square root of Simpson's diversity index over productive rearrangements. The immuneACCESS repertoire file appears here via TCRdb, limited to in-frame rearrangements. These files lack a portion of the clones; in checked studies, under half of the deficit traces to unresolved V genes, and the cause of the others is not known. V and J calls and clone size come straight from that table; D and trimming were deduced from the DNA. This sample is represented by approximately 250,000 clones; under 90% of them were singletons. Around 9.2% of the sample lies in the top ten.

Collaborating institutions collected whole blood in K2EDTA tubes following their own protocols. For TCRbeta analysis, collaborators shipped samples as frozen whole blood, isolated PBMCs, or DNA extracted from either of those sample types. The sequenced sample consisted of peripheral blood. This sequence originates from a human donor in a cohort sampled during active COVID-19.

The CDR3 protein: CASSPAGIFGNTIYF. The DNA sequence is TGTGCCAGCAGTCCAGCGGGGATATTTGGAAACACCATATATTTT. The sequence is built from TRBV7-9 and TRBJ1-3; no D gene call is confident. Trimming at the junction amounts to 6 bases on V and 3 bases on J, and the germline ends lie 15 bases apart. The CDR3 runs 15 amino acids, cysteine and phenylalanine included. Only the CDR3 DNA is retained, 45 bases long and in frame from the first base. Via the germline V gene (reference sequence), CDR1 is SEHNR and CDR2 FQNEAQ. The CDR3, completed at both ends by the reference TRBV7-9 and TRBJ1-3 genes, gives the full variable domain DTGVSQNPRHKITKRGQNVTFRCDPISEHNRLYWYRQTLGQGPEFLTYFQNEAQLEKSRLLSDRFSAERPKGSFSTLEIQRTEQGDSAMYLCASSPAGIFGNTIYFGEGSWLTVV.